This T cell receptor (beta chain) was identified during a study of PD-L1 blockade in urothelial cancer (dated by TCRdb to the late 2010s). In terms of the full investigation: All patients started therapy at some point between 2014 and 2016 and received atezolizumab 1,200 mg intravenously every 3 weeks. Durable clinical benefit meant progression-free survival longer than 6 months, and TCR features were also tested against progression-free and overall survival. A median of approximately 140,000 T cells and just over 80,000 unique TCRs was obtained from blood samples, and a median clonality of roughly 0.08 was observed. Twenty-five of 29 patients were identified as males with urothelial cancer of bladder origin, and a prior smoking history was reported by 18 of 29 patients. Blood samples were analyzed at 3 weeks after treatment start (second dose) and at 6 weeks after treatment start. The study, an exploratory multi-omic analysis, examined somatic, immune and clinical correlates of response to PD-L1 blockade with atezolizumab in urothelial cancer. Whole exome sequencing and RNA sequencing of pretreatment tumors were performed alongside TCR sequencing in the same patients. Under 30 patients had pretreatment blood TCR-seq, 24 had at least one posttreatment blood collection, and 24 had tumor TCR-seq. Pretreatment tumor samples and matched peripheral blood, collected serially before and after atezolizumab treatment, underwent TCR sequencing. An ECOG performance status of 0 or 1 was recorded for the patients, and 0 to 3 prior chemotherapy regimens had been received by the patients. Durable clinical benefit was achieved by nine patients but not by the remaining 20. What the authors observed across the whole study: Greater expansion of tumor-associated TCR clones in peripheral blood 3 weeks after the start of treatment was observed in patients with durable benefit (n of about 20, p = 0.022). A pretreatment peripheral blood TCR clonality below the median was linked to improved progression-free and overall survival. Because the sample size was small (n ≈ 29) and many of the analyses were exploratory, the results are meant to be hypothesis-generating.

Synthetic TCR analog templates were spiked into each PCR to estimate absolute template abundance from read counts. Using the immunoSEQ assay, TCRbeta CDR3 regions were amplified from genomic DNA with bias-controlled V and J gene primers. Sequencing of rearranged TCRbeta segments was performed at approximately 20X coverage. Under the source paper's analysis protocol: Clustering was used to correct sequencing errors, and CDR3s were annotated against IMGT to assign V, D and J genes. Only productive TCRbeta rearrangements were used in downstream analyses, excluding out-of-frame or stop-codon sequences. Clonality was calculated as one minus the Shannon entropy normalized by the log of the number of unique productive sequences. Clones differing between time points or between blood and tumor were identified using Fisher's exact test with Benjamini-Hochberg correction, with an adjusted p below 0.01 applied as the threshold. Drawn from immuneACCESS, this table holds only the in-frame rearrangements with V and J called that TCRdb kept. Clones are partly lost; checked studies trace under half to an unresolved V gene and leave the rest unexplained. That table furnishes V, J and clone size, whereas the DNA furnished D and trimming. The sample has 58,000 or so clones on record, 86% of them singletons. The ten top clones hold 2.5% to 3.5% of the sample.

Taken from cysteine to phenylalanine, the CDR3 has 15 residues. Of the read, only the CDR3 DNA is kept; its 45 bases are in frame from base 1. Via the germline V gene (reference sequence), CDR1 is SEHNR and CDR2 FQNEAQ. V is pruned by 1 base and J by 7 bases, leaving 5 bases of the junction without a gene match. The cohort included some 30 patients with locally advanced or metastatic urothelial carcinoma who were treated at Memorial Sloan Kettering on a trial protocol. Peripheral blood mononuclear cells were collected pretreatment and during treatment, with between 1 and 8 total time points per patient. The Qiagen DNeasy Blood extraction kit was used to purify genomic DNA from total PBMCs and from tumor samples. Collected pretreatment and during treatment, PBMCs were isolated and stored as previously described. A word on this clone: This receptor's antigen is unknown. The sample holds no much larger clone one base away, and base qualities are not on file.

The sequence is built from TRBV7-9 and TRBJ2-1; TRBD2 lines up with 9 middle nucleotides. Sequencing used PBMCs, obtained around atezolizumab (anti-PD-L1) treatment. This sequence was found in a man in his fifties with urothelial cancer. CDR3 loop: CASSLGSGRTNEQFF. The DNA sequence is TGTGCCAGCAGCTTAGGTAGCGGGAGAACTAATGAGCAGTTCTTC.